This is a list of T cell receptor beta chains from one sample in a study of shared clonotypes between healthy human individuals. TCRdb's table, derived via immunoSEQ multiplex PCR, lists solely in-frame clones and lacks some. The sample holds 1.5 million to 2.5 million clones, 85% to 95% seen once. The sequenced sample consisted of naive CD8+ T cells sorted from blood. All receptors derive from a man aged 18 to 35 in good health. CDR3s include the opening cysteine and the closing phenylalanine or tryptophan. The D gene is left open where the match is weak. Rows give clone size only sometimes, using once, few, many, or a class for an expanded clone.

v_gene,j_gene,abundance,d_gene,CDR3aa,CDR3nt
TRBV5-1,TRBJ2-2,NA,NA,CASSLAQPTPNTGELFF,TGCGCCAGCAGCTTGGCCCAACCTACCCCGAACACCGGGGAGCTGTTTTTT
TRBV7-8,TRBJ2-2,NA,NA,CASSFTPNTGELFF,TGTGCCAGCAGCTTTACCCCGAACACCGGGGAGCTGTTTTTT
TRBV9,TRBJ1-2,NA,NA,CASSAMGGSYTF,TGTGCCAGCAGCGCAATGGGAGGAAGCTACACCTTC
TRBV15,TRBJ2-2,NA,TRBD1,CATSSGTGKTGELFF,TGTGCCACCAGCAGTGGGACAGGGAAAACCGGGGAGCTGTTTTTT
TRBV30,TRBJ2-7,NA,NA,CAWSSEVEQYF,TGTGCCTGGAGTAGCGAGGTGGAGCAGTACTTC
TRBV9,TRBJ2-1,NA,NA,CASSPGRGDNEQFF,TGTGCCAGCAGTCCGGGCCGTGGGGACAATGAGCAGTTCTTC
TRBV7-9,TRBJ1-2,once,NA,CASSLGGAYYGYTF,TGTGCCAGCAGCTTAGGGGGCGCCTACTATGGCTACACCTTC
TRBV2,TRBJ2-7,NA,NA,CASSGGKGYEQYF,TGTGCCAGCAGTGGGGGGAAAGGGTACGAGCAGTACTTC
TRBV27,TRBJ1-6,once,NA,CASSLSGGSRNSPLHF,TGTGCCAGCAGTTTATCAGGGGGGAGTCGGAATTCACCCCTCCACTTT
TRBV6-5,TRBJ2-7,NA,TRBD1,CASSTRQGVSYEQYF,TGTGCCAGCAGCACCAGGCAGGGGGTTTCCTACGAGCAGTACTTC
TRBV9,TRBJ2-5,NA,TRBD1,CASSPLTGVETQYF,TGTGCCAGCAGCCCTTTGACAGGGGTCGAGACCCAGTACTTC
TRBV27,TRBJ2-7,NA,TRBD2,CASSTASGSYEQYF,TGTGCCAGCAGTACTGCTAGCGGGAGCTACGAGCAGTACTTC
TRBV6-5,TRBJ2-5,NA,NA,CASSSGVQETQYF,TGTGCCAGCAGTTCAGGTGTTCAAGAGACCCAGTACTTC
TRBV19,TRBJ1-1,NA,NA,CASIRTSQGNTEAFF,TGTGCCAGTATTAGAACATCTCAGGGAAACACTGAAGCTTTCTTT
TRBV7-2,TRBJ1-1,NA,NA,CASSLGGGLMNTEAFF,TGTGCCAGCAGCTTAGGCGGAGGGTTGATGAACACTGAAGCTTTCTTT
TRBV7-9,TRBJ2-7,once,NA,CASSLWGYEQYF,TGTGCCAGCAGCCTATGGGGCTACGAGCAGTACTTC
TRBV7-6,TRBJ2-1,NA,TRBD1,CASSSSTGAKNEQFF,TGTGCCAGCAGCTCAAGCACAGGGGCGAAAAATGAGCAGTTCTTC
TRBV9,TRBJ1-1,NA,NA,CASSVQGRWNTEAFF,TGTGCCAGCAGCGTACAGGGAAGGTGGAACACTGAAGCTTTCTTT
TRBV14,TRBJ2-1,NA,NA,CASSQKESNNEQFF,TGTGCCAGCAGCCAAAAGGAGTCCAACAATGAGCAGTTCTTC
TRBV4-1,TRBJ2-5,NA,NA,CASSQDPGGRAETQYF,TGCGCCAGCAGCCAAGATCCCGGGGGCAGGGCAGAGACCCAGTACTTC
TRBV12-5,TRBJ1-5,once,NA,CARCQPQHF,TGTGCTAGGTGTCAGCCCCAGCATTTT
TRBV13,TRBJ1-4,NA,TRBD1,CASSRDRDEKLFF,TGTGCCAGCAGTCGAGACAGGGATGAAAAACTGTTTTTT
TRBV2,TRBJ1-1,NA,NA,CASSISRNTEAFF,TGTGCCAGCAGTATCAGCAGGAACACTGAAGCTTTCTTT
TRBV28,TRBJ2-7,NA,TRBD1,CASSTPGQGTDEQYF,TGTGCCAGTAGTACCCCGGGACAGGGGACCGACGAGCAGTACTTC
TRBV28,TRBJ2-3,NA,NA,CATDIGARGPDTQYF,TGTGCCACCGACATCGGGGCCCGAGGGCCAGATACGCAGTATTTT
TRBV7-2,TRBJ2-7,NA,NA,CASSPYLRVYEQYF,TGTGCCAGCAGCCCCTACTTAAGAGTATACGAGCAGTACTTC
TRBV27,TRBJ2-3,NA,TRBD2,CASSLGLESDTQYF,TGTGCCAGCAGTCTGGGACTAGAGAGCGATACGCAGTATTTT
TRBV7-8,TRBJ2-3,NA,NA,CASSYMDSSYTDTQYF,TGTGCCAGCAGCTACATGGACAGCTCATACACAGATACGCAGTATTTT
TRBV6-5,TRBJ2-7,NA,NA,CASSYLTGHEQYF,TGTGCCAGCAGTTACCTGACAGGTCACGAGCAGTACTTC
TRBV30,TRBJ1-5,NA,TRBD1,CAWSEDRGNQPQHF,TGTGCCTGGAGTGAGGACAGGGGCAATCAGCCCCAGCATTTT
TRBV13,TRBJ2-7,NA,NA,CASSSGSWDYEQYF,TGTGCCAGCAGCTCTGGGAGCTGGGACTACGAGCAGTACTTC
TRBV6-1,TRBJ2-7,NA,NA,CASGAFGAYEQYF,TGTGCCAGCGGCGCTTTTGGCGCCTACGAGCAGTACTTC
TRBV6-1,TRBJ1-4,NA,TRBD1,CAITQGTATNEKLFF,TGTGCCATCACACAGGGGACAGCAACTAATGAAAAACTGTTTTTT
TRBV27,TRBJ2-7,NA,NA,CASSLSGVSYEQYF,TGTGCCAGCAGTTTATCAGGGGTTTCCTACGAGCAGTACTTC
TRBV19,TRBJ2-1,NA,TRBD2,CASSIPGDYSYNEQFF,TGTGCCAGTAGTATACCCGGGGACTACTCCTACAATGAGCAGTTCTTC